This TCR beta chain was sequenced in a study of shared clonotypes between healthy human individuals. Study outcomes and limitations: Sampling used blood alone; tissue repertoires probably differ.

Profiling relied on immunoSEQ multiplex PCR, and the TCRdb table lists in-frame clones only, not all of them. The sample contains hundreds of thousands of clones, 97% of which appear only once. Concerning this clone: Its target is not known.

V gave up 4 bases and J gave up 0 bases; unmatched junction bases: 9. This CDR3 is 16 amino acids long. Germline V gene lookup returns CDR1 MDHEN and CDR2 SYDVKM. Sequencing was carried out using naive CD4+ T cells sorted from blood. As to subset: CD45RA+ positively selected. The gene calls are TRBV28 and TRBJ2-7, with 7 bases aligning to TRBD2. The sequence derives from a woman aged 25 to 39 in good health. CDR3: CASSWGGPQSSYEQYF. The DNA of the CDR3 is TGTGCCAGCAGTTGGGGGGGACCTCAAAGCTCCTACGAGCAGTACTTC.